This TCR beta chain was identified during a study of blood T cell repertoires in COVID-19. Germline CDR1 MNHEY, CDR2 SVGAGI. Trimming removed 4 bases at V and 4 bases at J, with 10 bases between. CDR3 length: 13 residues. The repertoire was sequenced with immunoSEQ multiplex PCR; TCRdb's copy has only in-frame clones and lacks some. The sample includes about 100,000 clones, just over 85% of them seen just once. The receptor comes from a human donor in a cohort sampled during active COVID-19. The chain uses TRBV6-5 and TRBJ1-2; weak D call: TRBD1 (6 bases). Sequenced material: peripheral blood. This chain's CDR3 is CASSLQGTYGYTF. The CDR3, as DNA: TGTGCCAGCAGTTTACAGGGAACCTATGGCTACACCTTC.